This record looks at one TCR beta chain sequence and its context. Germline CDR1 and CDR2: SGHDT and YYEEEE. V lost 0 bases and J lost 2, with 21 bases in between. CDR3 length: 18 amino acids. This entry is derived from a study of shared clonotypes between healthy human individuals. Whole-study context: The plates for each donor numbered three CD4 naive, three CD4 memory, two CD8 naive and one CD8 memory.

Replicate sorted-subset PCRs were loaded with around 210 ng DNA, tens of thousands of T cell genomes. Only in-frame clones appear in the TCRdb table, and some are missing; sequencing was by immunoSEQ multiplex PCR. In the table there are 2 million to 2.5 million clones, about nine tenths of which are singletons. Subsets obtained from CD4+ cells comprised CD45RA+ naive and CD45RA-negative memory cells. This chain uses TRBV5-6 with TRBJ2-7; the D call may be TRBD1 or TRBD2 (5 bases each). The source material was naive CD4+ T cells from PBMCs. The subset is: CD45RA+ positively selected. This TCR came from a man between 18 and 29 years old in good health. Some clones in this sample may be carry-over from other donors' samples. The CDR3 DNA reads TGTGCCAGCAGCTTGGCCGGGCCGGGGCGGGCCCTTACCTACGAGCAGTACTTC. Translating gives CASSLAGPGRALTYEQYF.